The 4 T cell receptor beta chains below all came from one sample that was sequenced in a study of cytomegalovirus exposure and HLA in healthy donors. PCR primers comprised 60 Vbeta and 13 Jbeta primers. Measured with immunoSEQ multiplex PCR; TCRdb has only the in-frame clones, and not every one. The table includes about 170,000 clones, around 77% detected once. The specimen sequenced was PBMCs. The origin of the receptors is a woman aged 25 to 39 in good health and CMV-seropositive.

The chain recombines TRBV5-1 with TRBJ2-2; D remains unclear. Germline CDR1 is SGHRS and CDR2 is YFSETQ. The CDR3 contains 14 residues. The V end lost 5 bases, the J end lost 0 bases, and 8 bases lay between the germline ends. The CDR3, as DNA: TGCGCCAGCAGTAACAGTTCGAACACCGGGGAGCTGTTTTTT. This codes for CASSNSSNTGELFF.

The gene calls are TRBV19 and TRBJ1-1; tentatively, D is TRBD1 (5 bases). The CDR3 runs 15 residues. The ends were cut back, 4 bases at V and 2 bases at J, with 14 bases in the middle. Germline-derived CDR1 and CDR2 are LNHDA and SQIVND (reference sequence). The CDR3 reads CASSTGGTVNTEAFF. CDR3 in DNA: TGTGCCAGTAGTACCGGCGGGACGGTAAACACTGAAGCTTTCTTT.

The gene calls are TRBV5-1 and TRBJ1-2; TRBD1 matches at 7 bases. Germline V gene data show CDR1 as SGHRS and CDR2 as YFSETQ. The V and J ends lost 7 bases and 4 bases, in that order; junction bases with no gene match: 10. The CDR3 runs to 14 residues. In nucleotides, the CDR3 is TGCGCCAGCCGGCCTCCGGGACAGACCTATGGCTACACCTTC. It yields the protein CASRPPGQTYGYTF. The variable domain in full, completed from reference TRBV5-1 and TRBJ1-2, reads KAGVTQTPRYLIKTRGQQVTLSCSPISGHRSVSWYQQTPGQGLQFLFEYFSETQRNKGNFPGRFSGRQFSNSRSEMNVSTLELGDSALYLCASRPPGQTYGYTFGSGTRLTVV.

The genes are TRBV28 and TRBJ2-7; 7 bases match TRBD1. The ends lost 3 bases at V and 5 bases at J; junction bases unmatched: 10. The CDR3 is 15 residues long. CDR1 is MDHEN, CDR2 SYDVKM, per germline. The CDR3 loop reads CASSFDRETQDEQYF. Here the CDR3 DNA reads TGTGCCAGCAGTTTTGACAGGGAAACTCAGGACGAGCAGTACTTC. The complete variable domain, with remaining parts taken from reference TRBV28 and TRBJ2-7, reads DVKVTQSSRYLVKRTGEKVFLECVQDMDHENMFWYRQDPGLGLRLIYFSYDVKMKEKGDIPEGYSVSREKKERFSLILESASTNQTSMYLCASSFDRETQDEQYFGPGTRLTVT.